These 4 T cell receptor beta chains came from one sample sequenced in a study of blood T cells in healthy people across ages. Using a J-beta primer mix together with a sample-barcoded 5' primer, a second PCR was run for roughly 6 to 12 cycles. TCRdb itself ran the 5' RACE reads through MiXCR, one entry per CDR3 protein. The sample has over 1,200,000 distinct CDR3 sequences; approximately 63% are singletons. What was sequenced was blood. These TCRs come from a man between 18 and 35 years old in good health.

The CDR3 nucleotides are TGTGCCAGCAGCCAAGATACTGACAGGGCAGATACGCAGTATTTT. Its translation is CASSQDTDRADTQYF. The J gene is TRBJ2-3, the V gene TRBV3-1; 7 bases map to TRBD1. V dropped 0 bases and J dropped 4; count of bases not matched to a gene: 4. CDR3 size: 15 residues. The germline V gene has CDR1 LGHDT and CDR2 YNNKEL (reference sequence).

The chain links TRBV20-1 to TRBJ1-1, with D perhaps matching TRBD1 (5 bases). Germline CDR1 and CDR2: DFQATT and SNEGSKA (reference sequence). V lost 2 bases and J lost 3, with 13 bases in between. The CDR3 sequence is 14 residues long. DNA of the CDR3: TGCAGTGCTAGAACGAAGGGGAAGGACACTGAAGCTTTCTTT. Protein product: CSARTKGKDTEAFF.

This clonotype has a handful of counts. The chain carries TRBV20-1 and TRBJ1-1, with 10 nucleotides matching TRBD1. Germline CDR1 and CDR2: DFQATT and SNEGSKA (reference sequence). The CDR3 consists of 15 residues. J lost 6 bases, V lost 0 bases, and 7 bases had no gene match. The CDR3 protein is CSARDLDRGSAEAFF. Written as DNA, the CDR3 is TGCAGTGCTAGAGATCTGGACAGGGGGAGCGCTGAAGCTTTCTTT.

In this sample, this clonotype turned up a few times. V usage is TRBV7-2 and J usage is TRBJ1-2; 9 nucleotides match TRBD1. In germline, CDR1 is SGHTA, CDR2 FQGNSA. The V segment lost 2 bases and the J segment 8 bases; nucleotides outside the gene matches: 12. This CDR3 comprises 16 residues. The CDR3 DNA sequence: TGTGCCAGCAGCTTATTGACAGGGGGAGCCAAATCGGGCTACACCTTC. Its protein product is CASSLLTGGAKSGYTF.